The 2 T cell receptor beta chains below were found in one sample sequenced in a study of blood T cell repertoires in COVID-19. Clones were sequenced by immunoSEQ multiplex PCR, and TCRdb holds only the in-frame ones, with some missing. Here the sample spans around 270,000 clones, approximately 91% being singletons. Sequencing was done on a sample of peripheral blood. The source of these receptors is a person in their late teens or twenties with COVID-19, enrolled during active disease.

The chain carries TRBV9 and TRBJ1-6, with 7 bases matching TRBD1. Germline V gene lookup returns CDR1 SGDLS and CDR2 YYNGEE. J was trimmed by 7 bases and V by 6 bases; bases with no gene match: 7. This CDR3 region has 14 residues. CDR3 DNA: TGTGCCAGCACCCAAGGGGGCGTAAATTCACCCCTCCACTTT. The encoded protein is CASTQGGVNSPLHF.

The chain recombines TRBV5-4 with TRBJ2-6; D unclear. V gave up 3 bases and J gave up 0 bases, with 7 bases separating them. The CDR3 sequence is 15 residues long. Germline CDR1 reads SGHNT; CDR2 reads YYREEE (reference sequence). CDR3 in amino acids: CASSSMSSGANVLTF. The CDR3 bases are TGTGCCAGCAGCTCAATGAGCTCTGGGGCCAACGTCCTGACTTTC.